The present T cell receptor beta chain was sequenced within a study of long-term antiretroviral therapy in people with HIV. The wider study: The 2015 immediate-ART recommendation came about a decade after the earliest samples.

The junction had 11 bases not matched to a gene; V was cut back by 3 bases and J by 8 bases. Germline lookup yields CDR1 KGHSH and CDR2 LQKENI. CDR3 length: 16 amino acids. Points on this clone: Its antigen remains unidentified.

Researchers ran immunoSEQ v3.0 at survey level. The assay was immunoSEQ multiplex PCR, and TCRdb's table has in-frame clones only and misses some. The repertoire holds 35,000 to 45,000 clones, with roughly 80% as singletons. Broader study findings: Compared with controls, HIV repertoires showed narrower CDR3 length ranges.

The chain links TRBV18 to TRBJ2-2, with 8 bases that match TRBD2. This specimen consisted of unsorted PBMCs, obtained 0.3 years after starting antiretroviral therapy. The TCR sequence derives from a man between 18 and 35 years old with HIV. The CDR3, as DNA: TGTGCCAGCTCACCCCCCGGGACTAGAAGTTCGGGGGAGCTGTTTTTT. This gives the protein CASSPPGTRSSGELFF. Full variable domain (remainder filled in from reference TRBV18 and TRBJ2-2): NAGVMQNPRHLVRRRGQEARLRCSPMKGHSHVYWYRQLPEEGLKFMVYLQKENIIDESGMPKERFSAEFPKEGPSILRIQQVVRGDSAAYFCASSPPGTRSSGELFFGEGSRLTVL.